Presented here are 26 T cell receptor beta chains from one specimen sequenced in a study of cytomegalovirus exposure and HLA in healthy donors. Assay: immunoSEQ multiplex PCR; the TCRdb copy retains only in-frame clones and omits some. Of over 100,000 clones listed, 85% to 90% are singletons. Sequenced material: PBMCs. These receptors were taken from a woman aged 18 to 35 in good health and CMV-seropositive.

The V gene is TRBV4-2, the J gene TRBJ1-4; 8 nucleotides agree with TRBD1. After removal of 5 bases from V and 0 bases from J, the junction contained 5 bases not matched to a gene. The CDR3 spans 16 residues. Germline CDR1 reads LGHNA; CDR2 reads YNFKEQ. The CDR3 here is CASSARQGPTNEKLFF. The CDR3 DNA follows: TGTGCCAGCAGCGCAAGACAGGGGCCAACTAATGAAAAACTGTTTTTT.

CDR3 DNA: TGTGCCAGCAGCTTAGGGGGTATACAGGTTTTCATGAACACTGAAGCTTTCTTT. As protein: CASSLGGIQVFMNTEAFF. V is TRBV11-3 and J is TRBJ1-1, with D possibly TRBD1 on 5 matching bases. Between the trimmed V and J ends, which lost 1 base and 0 bases, there was a span of 18 bases. CDR1 is SGHNT and CDR2 is YENEEA in the germline V gene. The CDR3 is 18 residues long.

The chain uses TRBV7-9 and TRBJ1-1; D is unclear. Germline assignment: CDR1 SEHNR and CDR2 FQNEAQ (reference sequence). The CDR3 loop spans 14 amino acids. V was clipped by 5 bases and J by 0 bases, with 10 bases between them. Here the CDR3 DNA reads TGTGCCAGCAGCCGGGTGGTTCTGAACACTGAAGCTTTCTTT. It codes for CASSRVVLNTEAFF.

The chain joins TRBV29-1 to TRBJ2-1; a weak D match, TRBD1 (5 bases). Looked up from germline, CDR1 is SQVTM and CDR2 is ANQGSEA. Trimming cost V 7 bases and J 5 bases, with 9 bases left between them. CDR3 length: 11 residues. CDR3 bases: TGCAGCGCTGCCAGGGACAATGAGCAGTTCTTC. Its protein product is CSAARDNEQFF.

This chain joins TRBV11-2 and TRBJ2-7, with TRBD1 matching 11 bases. V trimming: 4 bases; J trimming: 7 bases; junction bases outside the gene matches: 9. The V gene's germline CDR1 is SGHAT and CDR2 FQNNGV. This CDR3 comprises 15 residues. The CDR3 protein is CASSSSGTGGREQYF. DNA of the CDR3: TGTGCCAGCAGCTCATCCGGGACAGGGGGAAGAGAGCAGTACTTC.

The gene calls are TRBV7-9 and TRBJ2-7, with TRBD1 matching over 9 bases. This CDR3 has 14 amino acids. Trimming at V came to 5 bases and at J to 6 bases, leaving 8 bases not matched to a gene. Germline values: CDR1 SEHNR, CDR2 FQNEAQ (reference sequence). Here the CDR3 DNA reads TGTGCCAGCAGCCGTCGGGACAGGGTTTCCGAGCAGTACTTC. Amino acid sequence: CASSRRDRVSEQYF.

The chain has TRBV5-1 and TRBJ2-1; D is undetermined. Between the trimmed V and J ends, which lost 0 bases and 3 bases, there was a span of 7 bases. The V gene's germline CDR1 is SGHRS and CDR2 YFSETQ. This CDR3 comprises 14 residues. As DNA, the CDR3 is TGCGCCAGCAGCTTGGGACTTTACTACAATGAGCAGTTCTTC. This encodes CASSLGLYYNEQFF.

The rearrangement uses TRBV4-2 and TRBJ1-1; weak D call: TRBD1 (6 bases). The CDR3 consists of 15 residues. The V and J ends lost 1 base and 1 base respectively, with 10 bases between them. Germline V gene lookup returns CDR1 LGHNA and CDR2 YNFKEQ. The CDR3 DNA sequence: TGTGCCAGCAGCCAAGTCTACAGGGAGAACACTGAAGCTTTCTTT. The encoded protein is CASSQVYRENTEAFF.

Here the CDR3 DNA reads TGTGCCATCAGGGAAACCCCGACAGGGAGATACAATGAGCAGTTCTTC. Encoded protein: CAIRETPTGRYNEQFF. The gene calls are TRBV10-3 and TRBJ2-1; the match to TRBD1 covers 7 bases. Germline V CDR1 and CDR2: ENHRY, SYGVKD. There are 16 residues in the CDR3. With V trimmed by 6 bases and J by 4 bases, 12 bases remained unmatched.

This clone has a handful of counts. The V call is TRBV4-2, the J call TRBJ2-7, with D unresolved. The CDR3 covers 11 residues. The germline gives CDR1 LGHNA, CDR2 YNFKEQ. Trimming took 0 bases from V and 9 from J, leaving 6 bases between them. CDR3: CASSQDSLQYF. The CDR3 nucleotides read TGTGCCAGCAGCCAAGATAGCTTGCAGTACTTC.

The V call is TRBV7-6, the J call TRBJ1-3; no clear D. Between the trimmed V and J ends, which lost 0 bases and 4 bases, there was a span of 13 bases. The CDR3 contains 16 residues. Germline-derived CDR1 and CDR2 are SGHVS and FNYEAQ. The chain's CDR3 is CASSLAPHSSGNTIYF. The DNA for the CDR3 is TGTGCCAGCAGCTTAGCGCCTCACAGCTCGGGAAACACCATATATTTT.

The V gene is TRBV19, the J gene TRBJ1-1, with D maybe TRBD1 (5 bases). The ends were cut back, 7 bases at V and 3 bases at J, with 21 bases in the middle. The V gene's germline CDR1 is LNHDA and CDR2 SQIVND (reference sequence). The CDR3 covers 16 residues. CDR3 DNA sequence: TGTGCCAGTACCAACGCGGCAGGGACTCTCGACACTGAAGCTTTCTTT. Translation: CASTNAAGTLDTEAFF.

V is TRBV11-2 and J is TRBJ2-5, with a tentative D call TRBD1 (5 bases). Germline-derived CDR1 and CDR2 are SGHAT and FQNNGV. The CDR3 is 14 residues long. V was clipped by 4 bases and J by 5 bases, with 14 bases between them. The CDR3 spells CASSSLGVMETQYF. For the CDR3, the DNA is TGTGCCAGCAGCTCTTTAGGGGTTATGGAGACCCAGTACTTC.

The chain recombines TRBV2 with TRBJ1-1; D not certain. Germline lookup yields CDR1 SNHLY and CDR2 FYNNEI. V lost 3 bases, J lost 10 bases, and 12 bases lay in between. The CDR3 totals 12 residues. As DNA, the CDR3 is TGTGCCAGCAGTGACGACCCTAGCCGAGCTTTCTTT. Translating it yields CASSDDPSRAFF.

The chain carries TRBV7-8 and TRBJ2-1; TRBD2 matches at 8 bases. Per germline, CDR1 SGHVS and CDR2 FQNEAQ. There are 16 residues in the CDR3. V dropped 1 base and J dropped 4; count of bases not matched to a gene: 6. CDR3 protein: CASSLVASGPYNEQFF. The CDR3 DNA is TGTGCCAGCAGCTTAGTGGCTAGCGGGCCTTACAATGAGCAGTTCTTC. Together with reference TRBV7-8 and TRBJ2-1, the CDR3 gives the full variable domain: GAGVSQSPRYKVAKRGQDVALRCDPISGHVSLFWYQQALGQGPEFLTYFQNEAQLDKSGLPSDRFFAERPEGSVSTLKIQRTQQEDSAVYLCASSLVASGPYNEQFFGPGTRLTVL.

The chain uses TRBV14 and TRBJ2-7; D is perhaps TRBD1 (6 bases). Germline V gene sequence: CDR1 SGHDN, CDR2 FVKESK. The CDR3 is made up of 15 amino acids. The ends were cut back, 4 bases at V and 1 base at J, with 14 bases in the middle. CDR3 in DNA: TGTGCCAGCAGCCTTACAGGGAAGGGATCCTACGAGCAGTACTTC. This codes for CASSLTGKGSYEQYF.

The CDR3 DNA reads TGTGCCAGTACCCCTAAGGAAGGGCAGGGTTCACCCCTCCACTTT. Translation: CASTPKEGQGSPLHF. The chain has TRBV19 and TRBJ1-6; possibly TRBD1 for D (5 bases). V lost 7 bases to trimming and J lost 9 bases, with 19 bases between them. The CDR3 runs 15 residues. The germline V gene has CDR1 LNHDA and CDR2 SQIVND (reference sequence). Using reference TRBV19 and TRBJ1-6 for the parts outside the CDR3, the full variable domain is DGGITQSPKYLFRKEGQNVTLSCEQNLNHDAMYWYRQDPGQGLRLIYYSQIVNDFQKGDIAEGYSVSREKKESFPLTVTSAQKNPTAFYLCASTPKEGQGSPLHFGNGTRLTVT.

The rearrangement uses TRBV6-6 and TRBJ1-3; 7 bases map to TRBD1. The CDR3 is 14 amino acids. The ends lost 5 bases at V and 2 bases at J; junction bases unmatched: 3. Per germline, CDR1 MNHNY and CDR2 SVGAGI (reference sequence). The CDR3 loop reads CASSTGQAGNTIYF. CDR3 nucleotides: TGTGCCAGCAGTACAGGACAGGCTGGAAACACCATATATTTT.

The V gene is TRBV10-1, the J gene TRBJ2-1, with TRBD2 identical over 7 bases. The CDR3 extends over 12 amino acids. Looked up from germline, CDR1 is WNHNN and CDR2 is SYGVQD (reference sequence). V trimming: 8 bases; J trimming: 7 bases; junction bases outside the gene matches: 5. In nucleotides, the CDR3 is TGCGCCAGCGGCGGGGGTCGTAATGAGCAGTTCTTC. Translation gives CASGGGRNEQFF.

This clone was seen once. This chain links TRBV30 with TRBJ1-1; perhaps TRBD1 as D (6 bases). Germline CDR1 and CDR2: GTSNPN and SVGIG (reference sequence). V lost 4 bases and J lost 5, with 14 bases in between. The CDR3 consists of 13 residues. CDR3 sequence (DNA): TGTGCCTGGACTACAAACAGGGCGACTGAAGCTTTCTTT. Translated, it gives CAWTTNRATEAFF. The full variable domain, completed using reference TRBV30 and TRBJ1-1, is SQTIHQWPATLVQPVGSPLSLECTVEGTSNPNLYWYRQAAGRGLQLLFYSVGIGQISSEVPQNLSASRPQDRQFILSSKKLLLSDSGFYLCAWTTNRATEAFFGQGTRLTVV.

The chain employs TRBV2 and TRBJ2-7; D not certain. This CDR3 comprises 15 residues. Germline-derived CDR1 and CDR2 are SNHLY and FYNNEI. Trimming shortened V by 2 bases and J by 2 bases, and 13 bases separated the two germline ends. The CDR3 bases are TGTGCCAGCAGTGAAAGAGGTCAGCCAGCCTACGAGCAGTACTTC. Encoded protein: CASSERGQPAYEQYF.

The rearrangement links TRBV5-1 to TRBJ2-1; D call uncertain. From germline, CDR1 is SGHRS and CDR2 YFSETQ. This CDR3 spans 14 amino acids. The V gene lost 0 bases and the J gene lost 4 bases, with 8 bases spanning the gap. CDR3: CASSLAAGYNEQFF. The CDR3 nucleotides read TGCGCCAGCAGCTTGGCGGCAGGTTACAATGAGCAGTTCTTC.

The chain carries TRBV2 and TRBJ1-1; D perhaps matches TRBD1 (5 bases). V lost 2 bases to trimming and J lost 10 bases, with 8 bases between them. CDR1 is SNHLY, CDR2 FYNNEI, per germline. The length of the CDR3 is 11 residues. The CDR3 sequence is CASSEQGSAFF. The CDR3 DNA reads TGTGCCAGCAGTGAACAGGGATCAGCTTTCTTT.

V usage is TRBV14 and J usage is TRBJ1-1, with a weak D call TRBD1 (6 bases). Per germline, CDR1 SGHDN and CDR2 FVKESK. This CDR3 contains 14 residues. The V end lost 4 bases, the J end lost 3 bases, and 12 bases lay between the germline ends. CDR3: CASSRLQGHTEAFF. The CDR3 DNA reads TGTGCCAGCAGCCGTCTTCAGGGGCACACTGAAGCTTTCTTT.

V and J are TRBV6-1 and TRBJ2-1; the match to TRBD2 covers 10 bases. Germline V gene data show CDR1 as MNHNS and CDR2 as SASEGT. After removal of 1 base from V and 2 bases from J, the junction contained 5 bases not matched to a gene. The CDR3 contains 17 residues. This CDR3 is CASSEGRLAGAYNEQFF. CDR3 sequence (DNA): TGTGCCAGCAGTGAAGGGAGGCTAGCGGGGGCCTACAATGAGCAGTTCTTC.

The rearrangement joins TRBV19 to TRBJ2-2, with 7 bases fitting TRBD1. V lost 3 bases, J lost 4 bases, and 11 bases stayed unmatched. The germline CDR1 and CDR2 sequences are LNHDA and SQIVND (reference sequence). This CDR3 contains 17 residues. The CDR3 region has the DNA TGTGCCAGTAGTATCCCGACAGGGCCCTTCACCACCGGGGAGCTGTTTTTT. The encoded protein is CASSIPTGPFTTGELFF.